The source of this TCR beta chain is a study of blood T cell repertoires in COVID-19. Study background: Spain, Italy and the United States supplied samples that represented acute and convalescent COVID-19.

Seattle patients were enrolled during active infection and followed longitudinally. Profiling relied on immunoSEQ multiplex PCR, and the TCRdb table lists in-frame clones only, not all of them. The repertoire holds hundreds of thousands of clones, over 70% seen once, with roughly 10% in the top ten. The specimen sequenced was peripheral blood. The receptor was isolated from an older woman with COVID-19, enrolled during active disease.

The chain's CDR3 is CASSLAGTTGELFF. Written as DNA, the CDR3 is TGCGCCAGCAGCTTGGCGGGTACCACCGGGGAGCTGTTTTTT. V usage is TRBV5-1 and J usage is TRBJ2-2, with D unresolved. V shed 0 bases and J shed 4 bases, with 7 bases lying between them. This CDR3 spans 14 amino acids. Germline CDR1 and CDR2: SGHRS and YFSETQ.